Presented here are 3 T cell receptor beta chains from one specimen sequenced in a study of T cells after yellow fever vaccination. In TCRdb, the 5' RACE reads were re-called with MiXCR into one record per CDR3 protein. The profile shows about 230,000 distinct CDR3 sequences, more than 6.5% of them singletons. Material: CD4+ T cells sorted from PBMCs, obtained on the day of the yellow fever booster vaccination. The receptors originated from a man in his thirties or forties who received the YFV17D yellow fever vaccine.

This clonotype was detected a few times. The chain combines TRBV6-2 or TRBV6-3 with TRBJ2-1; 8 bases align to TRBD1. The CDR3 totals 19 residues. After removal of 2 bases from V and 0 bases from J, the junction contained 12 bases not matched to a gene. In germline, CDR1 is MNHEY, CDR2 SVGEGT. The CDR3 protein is CASSYDLRDRRSSYNEQFF. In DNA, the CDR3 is TGTGCCAGCAGTTACGACTTGAGGGACAGGCGAAGCTCCTACAATGAGCAGTTCTTC.

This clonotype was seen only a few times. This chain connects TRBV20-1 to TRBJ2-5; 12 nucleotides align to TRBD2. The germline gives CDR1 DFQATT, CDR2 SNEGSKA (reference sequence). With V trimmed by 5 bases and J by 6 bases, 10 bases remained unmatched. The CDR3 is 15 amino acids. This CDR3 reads CSAPPWTSGIKTQYF. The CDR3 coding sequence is TGCAGTGCTCCGCCCTGGACTAGCGGGATAAAGACCCAGTACTTC.

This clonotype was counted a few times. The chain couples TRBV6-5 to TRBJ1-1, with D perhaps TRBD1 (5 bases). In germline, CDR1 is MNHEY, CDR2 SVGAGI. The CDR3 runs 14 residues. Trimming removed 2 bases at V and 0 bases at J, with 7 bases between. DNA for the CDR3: TGTGCCAGCAGTTACCGACAGATGAACACTGAAGCTTTCTTT. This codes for CASSYRQMNTEAFF.